A selection of T cell receptor beta chains follows, all from one sample in a study of T-cell reconstitution after alpha-beta-depleted transplantation in children. TCRdb re-called the PCR reads with MiXCR, one entry per CDR3 protein. Here the sample spans approximately 97,000 distinct CDR3 sequences, 4.5% to 7.5% being singletons. The input for sequencing was PBMCs, mostly from graft donor cells, taken 60 days after TCRalphabeta/CD19-depleted stem cell transplant. The origin of the receptors is a female patient aged 2-9 years who had a stem cell transplant for Fanconi anemia, so the T cells may come from the graft donor. The conserved cysteine and the conserved F or W are not part of the CDR3 here. Clone size, where shown, is once, few, many, or a class for clones that have expanded.

abundance | j_gene | v_gene | CDR3aa
few | TRBJ1-5 | TRBV30 | AWRAPDRTNQPQH
. | TRBJ2-7 | TRBV1 | TSRRDRAWNEQY
. | TRBJ2-7 | TRBV12-3/TRBV12-4 | ASRLAGGSYEQY
many | TRBJ1-6 | TRBV4-1 | ASSQERGTGVSPLH
. | TRBJ2-5 | TRBV5-1 | ASSLEAGGETQY
many | TRBJ2-7 | TRBV2 | ASLRDTEEGEQY
many | TRBJ2-1 | TRBV30 | AWTFAPDPIKYNEQF
many | TRBJ2-3 | TRBV7-3 | ASSLLAGGPDTQY
few | TRBJ2-5 | TRBV20-1 | SARDRISGETQY
. | TRBJ2-3 | TRBV29-1 | SVEGADIFTDTQY
many | TRBJ2-5 | TRBV15 | ATSRVPMRGNGETQY
many | TRBJ2-7 | TRBV6-2/TRBV6-3 | ASSLTELYEQY
. | TRBJ1-6 | TRBV6-1 | ASSGQQPYNSPLH
many | TRBJ2-7 | TRBV6-6 | ASSYTGGEQY
many | TRBJ2-7 | TRBV7-9 | ASSLGLAGLSSYEQY
many | TRBJ1-6 | TRBV28 | ASSSAYNRGSLYNSPLH
few | TRBJ2-7 | TRBV18 | ASSPLGVHEQY
many | TRBJ1-1 | TRBV28 | ASSPGTGNTEAF
. | TRBJ2-1 | TRBV6-2/TRBV6-3 | ASIREAGGGEQF
many | TRBJ2-2 | TRBV24-1 | ATSDPGPENTGELF
few | TRBJ2-7 | TRBV20-1 | SARRREWVYEQY
. | TRBJ2-3 | TRBV20-1 | SARDFLLAGNSNTQY
many | TRBJ2-1 | TRBV5-4 | ASSLAFSYNEQF
few | TRBJ2-1 | TRBV28 | ASNNGLGGTPQF
. | TRBJ2-7 | TRBV5-1 | ASSLGRDRPFYEQY
. | TRBJ2-3 | TRBV7-2 | ASSTFTDTQY
. | TRBJ1-1 | TRBV19 | ASSIMSSGFMMYPTEAF
many | TRBJ1-4 | TRBV5-1 | ASSLVQGGGEKLF
few | TRBJ2-2 | TRBV7-9 | ASRRLAGDGAGELF
. | TRBJ2-7 | TRBV14 | ASSRLARASEQY
many | TRBJ2-1 | TRBV6-5 | ASSTLTGLSYNEQF
many | TRBJ2-1 | TRBV6-5 | ASSQGQGQF
many | TRBJ2-3 | TRBV29-1 | SVDGLAGGGDTQY
many | TRBJ2-1 | TRBV7-8 | ASSYPTGSRSYNEQF
. | TRBJ2-5 | TRBV5-1 | ASSVRKETQY
many | TRBJ1-2 | TRBV20-1 | SASLFRLGARDGYT
few | TRBJ1-5 | TRBV7-2 | ASSLVGTPNQPQH
many | TRBJ2-1 | TRBV12-3/TRBV12-4 | ASSSWGSSGRNEQF
many | TRBJ2-5 | TRBV29-1 | SVEGLARQETQY
many | TRBJ2-5 | TRBV11-1 | ASSSDYLRETQY
many | TRBJ2-7 | TRBV7-9 | ASSLDRKGIYEQY
many | TRBJ2-3 | TRBV12-3/TRBV12-4 | ASRVADYTDTQY
many | TRBJ1-2 | TRBV4-1 | ASSQEEIMGDNGEGYT
. | TRBJ2-1 | TRBV5-1 | ASSSGLAGVVSRTYNEQF
. | TRBJ2-3 | TRBV27 | ASTRTGSTDTQY
. | TRBJ2-1 | TRBV6-1 | ASSQTRMSSYNEQF
few | TRBJ2-7 | TRBV29-1 | SAAPTGQDEQY
. | TRBJ2-3 | TRBV7-3 | ASSRQGQGADTQY
many | TRBJ2-3 | TRBV20-1 | SARLTPRTDTQY
. | TRBJ2-7 | TRBV7-9 | ASSFGLSGPSYEQY
many | TRBJ2-1 | TRBV20-1 | SARGGTGAFEQF
. | TRBJ1-5 | TRBV16 | ASSQGGVQPQH
. | TRBJ2-1 | TRBV5-1 | ASSLVLAGAPGNEQF
. | TRBJ2-5 | TRBV7-2 | ASSSRKEVSRYAQY
many | TRBJ2-7 | TRBV12-3/TRBV12-4 | ASSFRQGDNEQY
many | TRBJ2-1 | TRBV20-1 | SARTSIYEQF
. | TRBJ2-7 | TRBV12-3/TRBV12-4 | ASSLLSGRPKVEQY
few | TRBJ2-3 | TRBV28 | ASSFVKGKDTQY
few | TRBJ1-5 | TRBV18 | ASSPRGDQPQH
many | TRBJ2-7 | TRBV5-1 | ASSLEGQPTSYEQY